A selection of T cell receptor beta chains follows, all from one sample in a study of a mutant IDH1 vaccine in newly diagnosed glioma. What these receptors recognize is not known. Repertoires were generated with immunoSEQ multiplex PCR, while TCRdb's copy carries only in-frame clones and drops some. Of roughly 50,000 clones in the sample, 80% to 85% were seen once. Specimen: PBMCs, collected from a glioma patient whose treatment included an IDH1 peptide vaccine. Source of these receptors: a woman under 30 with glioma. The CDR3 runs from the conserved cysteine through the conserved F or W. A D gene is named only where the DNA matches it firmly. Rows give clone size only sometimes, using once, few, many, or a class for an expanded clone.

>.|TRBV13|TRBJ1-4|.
TGTGCCAGCAGCTTAGGAGGCCGGGGGGGAAGGGGTAATGAAAAACTGTTTTTT
CASSLGGRGGRGNEKLFF
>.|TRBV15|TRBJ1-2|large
TGTGCCACCAGCAGAGATCGGGCAGACACTAACTATGGCTACACCTTC
CATSRDRADTNYGYTF
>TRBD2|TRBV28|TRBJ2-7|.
TGTGCCAGCAGTTTGGGACTAGCGGCCGAGCAGTACTTC
CASSLGLAAEQYF
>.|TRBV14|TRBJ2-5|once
TGTGCCAGCAGCGCACAGGGCTGGTACCAAGAGACCCAGTACTTC
CASSAQGWYQETQYF
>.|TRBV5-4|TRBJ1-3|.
TGTGCCAGCAGCTTGGACAGGGCCTCCTCTGGAAACACCATATATTTT
CASSLDRASSGNTIYF
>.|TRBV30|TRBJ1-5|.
TGTGCCTGGAGTCCATCCCCGGCGGGGAACCAGCCCCAGCATTTT
CAWSPSPAGNQPQHF
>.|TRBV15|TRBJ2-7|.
TGTGCCACCAGCAGAGGTGGAGGGTCCTACGAGCAGTACTTC
CATSRGGGSYEQYF
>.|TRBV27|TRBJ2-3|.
TGTGCCAGCAGTTTAGGGTACCCTACAGATACGCAGTATTTT
CASSLGYPTDTQYF
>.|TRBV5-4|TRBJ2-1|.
TGTGCCAGCAGCCCGGGACGTCGCAATGAGCAGTTCTTC
CASSPGRRNEQFF
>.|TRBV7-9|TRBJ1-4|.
TGTGCCAGCAGCTTAGCGAGGGGTCGTAATGAAAAACTGTTTTTT
CASSLARGRNEKLFF
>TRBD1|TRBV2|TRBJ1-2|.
TGTGCCAGCAGGGGGGGCCGGGACAGGCTTTATGGCTACACCTTC
CASRGGRDRLYGYTF
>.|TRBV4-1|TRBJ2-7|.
TGCGCCAGCAGCCAGGGTCGGCTCTCCTACGAGCAGTACTTC
CASSQGRLSYEQYF
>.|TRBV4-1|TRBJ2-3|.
TGCGCCAGCAGCCAAGATGGGCCTAATACGCAGTATTTT
CASSQDGPNTQYF
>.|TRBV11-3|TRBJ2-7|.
TGTGCCAGCAGCTTAGGAGGGATGAGCTCCTACGAGCAGTACTTC
CASSLGGMSSYEQYF
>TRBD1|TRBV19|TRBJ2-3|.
TGTGCCAGTAGTATCGCGGCAGGGGGAGATACGCAGTATTTT
CASSIAAGGDTQYF
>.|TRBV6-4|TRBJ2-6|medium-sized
TGTGCCAGCAGTGACTCGGGGTCTGGGGCCAACGTCCTGACTTTC
CASSDSGSGANVLTF
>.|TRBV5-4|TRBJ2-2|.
TGTGCCAGCAGCTTGAGGGGCTCGAACACCGGGGAGCTGTTTTTT
CASSLRGSNTGELFF
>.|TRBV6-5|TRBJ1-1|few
TGTGCCAGCAGTTACCAGGGTTACACTGAAGCTTTCTTT
CASSYQGYTEAFF
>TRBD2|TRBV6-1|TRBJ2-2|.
TGTGCCAGCAGTGTACTGTTCAAGCGGGGCAGGCCCGGGGAGCTGTTTTTT
CASSVLFKRGRPGELFF
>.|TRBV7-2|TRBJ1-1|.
TGTGCCAGCAGCTTTGATCCGGGGGACACTGAAGCTTTCTTT
CASSFDPGDTEAFF
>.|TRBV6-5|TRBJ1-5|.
TGTGCCAGCAGTTACTCGGAGAATCAGCCCCAGCATTTT
CASSYSENQPQHF
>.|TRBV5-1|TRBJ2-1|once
TGCGCCAGCAGCCTGATAAGGGCCAATGAGCAGTTCTTC
CASSLIRANEQFF
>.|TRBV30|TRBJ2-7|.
TGTGCCTGGAGTGTAGCGACTTCTCAGTACTTC
CAWSVATSQYF
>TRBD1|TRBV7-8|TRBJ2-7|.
TGTGCCAGCAGCGTGGGACAGGGGGCCTACGAGCAGTACTTC
CASSVGQGAYEQYF
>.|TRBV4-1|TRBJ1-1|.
TGCGCCAGCAGCTCCATCGCCACAGGGCCGAACACTGAAGCTTTCTTT
CASSSIATGPNTEAFF
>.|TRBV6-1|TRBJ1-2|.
TGTGCCAGCAGTGTCAGACCCTTGACAGACTTCTATGGCTACACCTTC
CASSVRPLTDFYGYTF
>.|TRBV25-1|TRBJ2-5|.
TGTGCCAGCAGAGACGATCCTGGGGGGACCCAGTACTTC
CASRDDPGGTQYF
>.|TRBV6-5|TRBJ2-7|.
TGTGCCAGCACCATCCGGAAGGGAACCTACGAGCAGTACTTC
CASTIRKGTYEQYF
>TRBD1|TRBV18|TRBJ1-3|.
TGTGCCAGCTCGAGGGGACAGGGGCCTGGAAACACCATATATTTT
CASSRGQGPGNTIYF
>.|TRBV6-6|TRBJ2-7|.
TGTGCCAGCAGTTATACGGACAAACAGCCCTACGAGCAGTACTTC
CASSYTDKQPYEQYF
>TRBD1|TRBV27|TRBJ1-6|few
TGTGCCAGCAGTTCCGGACAGGGTAGAGATTCACCCCTCCACTTT
CASSSGQGRDSPLHF
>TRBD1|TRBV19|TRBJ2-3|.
TGTGCCAGTAGTATCCGGGACAGGGTACCAGATACGCAGTATTTT
CASSIRDRVPDTQYF
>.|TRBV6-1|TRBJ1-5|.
TGTGCCAGCAGTGATGAAGAGGGGGGCAGACAGCCCCAGCATTTT
CASSDEEGGRQPQHF
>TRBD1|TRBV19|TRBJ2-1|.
TGTGCCAGTAGAGAGGCCGGGACAGGGAATGAGCAGTTCTTC
CASREAGTGNEQFF
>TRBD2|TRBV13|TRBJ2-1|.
TGTGCCAGCAGCCCACCCCTACTAGCGGCAATTAATGAGCAGTTCTTC
CASSPPLLAAINEQFF
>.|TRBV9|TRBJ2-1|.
TGTGCCAGCGGACACAGGGAGAAGTTCTTC
CASGHREKFF
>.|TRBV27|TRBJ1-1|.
TGTGCCAGCAGTTTACCTCCGGGGGCCCGTGGGACTGAAGCTTTCTTT
CASSLPPGARGTEAFF
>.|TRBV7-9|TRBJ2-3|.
TGTGCCAGCAGCTTAGTAAGGGGTCTCACAGATACGCAGTATTTT
CASSLVRGLTDTQYF
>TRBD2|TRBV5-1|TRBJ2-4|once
TGCGCCAGCAGCTTGGCTACTAGCGGGGGGGCGGAAAACATTCAGTACTTC
CASSLATSGGAENIQYF
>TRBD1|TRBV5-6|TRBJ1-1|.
TGTGCCAGCAGCCGTTGGACAGGGGAGAACACTGAAGCTTTCTTT
CASSRWTGENTEAFF
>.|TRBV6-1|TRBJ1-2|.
TGTGCCAGCAGTGAACTTTACGGCTACACCTTC
CASSELYGYTF
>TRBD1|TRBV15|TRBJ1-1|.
TGTGCCACCAGCAGGGATAATAGTCCGGGACAGGGGAACACTGAAGCTTTCTTT
CATSRDNSPGQGNTEAFF
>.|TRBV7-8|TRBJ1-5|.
TGTGCCAGCAGCTTAGGTCAGGACCGAGTCAATCAGCCCCAGCATTTT
CASSLGQDRVNQPQHF
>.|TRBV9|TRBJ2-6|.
TGTGCCAGCAGCGTAGAGCTCCAAGGGGCCAACGTCCTGACTTTC
CASSVELQGANVLTF
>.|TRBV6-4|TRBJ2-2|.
TGTGCCAGCAGTCGCGAGTTAGGGGCGAGGACCGGGGAGCTGTTTTTT
CASSRELGARTGELFF
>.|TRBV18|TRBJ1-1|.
TGTGCCAGCTCACCACAGGGTGTGGTGAGCACTGAAGCTTTCTTT
CASSPQGVVSTEAFF